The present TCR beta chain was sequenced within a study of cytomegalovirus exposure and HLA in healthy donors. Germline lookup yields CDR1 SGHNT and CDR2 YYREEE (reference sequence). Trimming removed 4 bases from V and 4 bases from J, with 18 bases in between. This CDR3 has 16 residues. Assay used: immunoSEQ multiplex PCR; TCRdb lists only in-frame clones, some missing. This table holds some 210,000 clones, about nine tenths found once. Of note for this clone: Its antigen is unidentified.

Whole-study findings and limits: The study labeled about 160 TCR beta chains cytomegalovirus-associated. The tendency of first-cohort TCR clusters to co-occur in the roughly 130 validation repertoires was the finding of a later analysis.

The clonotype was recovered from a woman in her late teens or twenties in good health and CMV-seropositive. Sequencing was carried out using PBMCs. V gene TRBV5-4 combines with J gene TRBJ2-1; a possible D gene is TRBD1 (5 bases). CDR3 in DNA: TGTGCCAGCAGCCCGCTAAGGGGATTTCTGTACAATGAGCAGTTCTTC. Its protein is CASSPLRGFLYNEQFF.